These 20 T cell receptor beta chains were all obtained from the same sample, sequenced in a study of T-cell reconstitution after alpha-beta-depleted transplantation in children. TCRbeta library construction was performed incorporating unique molecular identifiers. TCRdb used MiXCR to reprocess the PCR reads, holding one entry per CDR3 protein. Here the sample spans some 840,000 distinct CDR3 sequences, 16% being singletons. This material consisted of PBMCs, mostly from graft donor cells, taken 360 days after TCRalphabeta/CD19-depleted stem cell transplant. These TCRs come from a male patient aged 10 to 17 who had a stem cell transplant for acute lymphoblastic leukemia, so the T cells may come from the graft donor.

This chain uses TRBV5-8 with TRBJ1-5; maybe TRBD1 (6 bases). The CDR3 extends over 15 amino acids. Germline V gene sequence: CDR1 SGHTS, CDR2 YDEGEE. V lost 0 bases and J 2 bases, leaving 9 bases between the germline ends. The CDR3 DNA reads as TGTGCCAGCAGCTTGGTATACAGGGGCAATCAGCCCCAGCATTTT. Amino acid sequence: CASSLVYRGNQPQHF.

The chain has TRBV7-9 and TRBJ2-7, with 7 bases matching TRBD2. V dropped 2 bases and J dropped 0; count of bases not matched to a gene: 7. CDR1 SEHNR and CDR2 FQNEAQ come from the germline V gene (reference sequence). The length of the CDR3 is 16 residues. CDR3 amino acids: CASSLNDGRPSYEQYF. The CDR3 DNA follows: TGTGCCAGCAGCTTAAACGACGGGAGGCCCTCCTACGAGCAGTACTTC.

This clonotype was observed a handful of times. CDR3 region: CASSWQGEQYF. The CDR3 DNA reads as TGTGCCAGCAGCTGGCAGGGAGAGCAGTACTTC. V and J are TRBV13 and TRBJ2-7, with D possibly TRBD1 on 5 matching bases. Germline CDR1 and CDR2: PRHDT and FYEKMQ (reference sequence). The CDR3 totals 11 residues. V was trimmed by 4 bases and J by 7 bases, leaving 8 bases between them. The full variable domain, with the rest looked up from reference TRBV13 and TRBJ2-7, is AAGVIQSPRHLIKEKRETATLKCYPIPRHDTVYWYQQGPGQDPQFLISFYEKMQSDKGSIPDRFSAQQFSDYHSELNMSSLELGDSALYFCASSWQGEQYFGPGTRLTVT.

In its sample, this clonotype was seen many times. V is TRBV5-5 and J is TRBJ2-2; TRBD2 matches at 12 bases. Trimming removed 7 bases from V and 2 bases from J; junction bases left unmatched: 0. The CDR3 covers 14 residues. CDR1 SGHKS and CDR2 YYEKEE come from the germline V gene (reference sequence). The CDR3, as DNA: TGTGCCAGCGGACTAGCGGGAAACACCGGGGAGCTGTTTTTT. Translation: CASGLAGNTGELFF.

The gene calls are TRBV29-1 and TRBJ2-6, with D possibly matching TRBD2 (6 bases). The germline V gene has CDR1 SQVTM and CDR2 ANQGSEA. V lost 3 bases and J lost 3, with 12 bases in between. This CDR3 region has 15 residues. The CDR3 here is CSVEGRLNGANVLTF. The CDR3 coding sequence is TGCAGCGTTGAGGGGAGGCTCAATGGGGCCAACGTCCTGACTTTC.

This clonotype has a handful of counts. The chain recombines TRBV7-2 with TRBJ2-2; D uncertain. From germline, CDR1 is SGHTA and CDR2 FQGNSA. V was shortened by 5 bases and J by 6 bases, with 10 bases between the two germline ends. The CDR3 extends over 13 amino acids. The CDR3 here is CASSTRSPGELFF. CDR3 bases: TGTGCCAGCAGCACAAGATCCCCCGGGGAGCTGTTTTTT.

This chain joins TRBV7-2 and TRBJ2-7; 10 bases align to TRBD2. The CDR3 consists of 16 residues. Germline CDR1 is SGHTA and CDR2 is FQGNSA. After removal of 5 bases from V and 5 bases from J, the junction contained 12 bases not matched to a gene. CDR3 nucleotides: TGTGCCAGCAGCCCCCGAGCGGGAGGGTTGAAGAACGAGCAGTACTTC. The encoded protein is CASSPRAGGLKNEQYF.

This clonotype occurred once. V usage is TRBV11-3 and J usage is TRBJ2-1; D possibly corresponds to TRBD1 (6 bases). The CDR3 loop spans 15 amino acids. The germline V gene encodes CDR1 SGHNT and CDR2 YENEEA. V shed 1 base and J shed 5 bases, with 12 bases lying between them. CDR3 sequence reads: CASSLGDIPDNEQFF. The DNA of the CDR3 is TGTGCCAGCAGCTTAGGGGACATTCCCGACAATGAGCAGTTCTTC.

This clonotype was seen at least ten times. The CDR3 region has the DNA TGTGCCAGCAGCCAAGCACGGACCCAGTACTTC. Protein product: CASSQARTQYF. J is TRBJ2-5 and V is TRBV3-1; unclear D gene. The CDR3 has 11 residues. Germline loops: CDR1 LGHDT, CDR2 YNNKEL (reference sequence). Trimming removed 1 base at V and 7 bases at J, with 4 bases between.

A few counts support this clonotype. The V gene is TRBV12-3 or TRBV12-4, the J gene TRBJ2-7; 10 bases align to TRBD2. The CDR3 runs 16 residues. V gave up 6 bases and J gave up 2 bases; unmatched junction bases: 10. This chain's CDR3 is CASSLVRTSGPYEQYF. CDR3 sequence (DNA): TGTGCCAGCAGCCTCGTTAGGACTAGCGGACCCTACGAGCAGTACTTC.

This sequence joins TRBV6-1 and TRBJ2-2; D might be TRBD2 (5 bases). The CDR3 spans 15 residues. Trimming took off 7 bases at V and 4 bases at J, with 16 bases between the two ends. The germline V gene has CDR1 MNHNS and CDR2 SASEGT. The CDR3 coding sequence is TGTGCCAGCAAGGTTGAGGGAACTCTCACCGGGGAGCTGTTTTTT. This translates into CASKVEGTLTGELFF.

The chain links TRBV4-1 to TRBJ2-7; the match to TRBD2 covers 7 bases. The CDR3 has 16 amino acids. J was trimmed by 2 bases and V by 3 bases; bases with no gene match: 10. CDR1 is MGHRA and CDR2 is YSYEKL in the germline V gene. CDR3 in amino acids: CASSHRGPGGPYEQYF. CDR3 DNA: TGCGCCAGCAGCCATCGAGGTCCGGGAGGACCCTACGAGCAGTACTTC.

In this sample, this clonotype turned up a few times. The chain combines TRBV7-9 with TRBJ2-1; D perhaps matches TRBD1 (5 bases). The CDR3 totals 16 residues. V dropped 4 bases and J dropped 0 bases, with 13 bases sitting between them. Germline CDR1 and CDR2: SEHNR and FQNEAQ (reference sequence). The CDR3 reads CASSSGQFSSYNEQFF. CDR3 bases: TGTGCCAGCAGCTCAGGACAATTCAGCTCCTACAATGAGCAGTTCTTC. The entire variable domain, with the rest obtained from reference TRBV7-9 and TRBJ2-1, is as follows: DTGVSQNPRHKITKRGQNVTFRCDPISEHNRLYWYRQTLGQGPEFLTYFQNEAQLEKSRLLSDRFSAERPKGSFSTLEIQRTEQGDSAMYLCASSSGQFSSYNEQFFGPGTRLTVL.

This clonotype was seen at least ten times. This chain joins TRBV12-3 or TRBV12-4 and TRBJ1-2, with D hard to call. This CDR3 region has 13 residues. V gave up 3 bases and J gave up 4 bases, with 9 bases separating them. The DNA of the CDR3 is TGTGCCAGCAGTTTCAAGTCTGGCTATGGCTACACCTTC. Translation: CASSFKSGYGYTF.

This clonotype occurred a few times. This chain connects TRBV9 to TRBJ2-1; D not certain. The CDR3 extends over 15 amino acids. The germline V gene encodes CDR1 SGDLS and CDR2 YYNGEE. The V end was cut by 0 bases, the J end by 9 bases, with 16 bases between. CDR3 loop: CASSVVPLEQSEQFF. The CDR3 DNA reads as TGTGCCAGCAGCGTAGTACCGCTAGAACAGAGTGAGCAGTTCTTC. Full variable domain (rest looked up from reference TRBV9 and TRBJ2-1): DSGVTQTPKHLITATGQRVTLRCSPRSGDLSVYWYQQSLDQGLQFLIQYYNGEERAKGNILERFSAQQFPDLHSELNLSSLELGDSALYFCASSVVPLEQSEQFFGPGTRLTVL.

This clonotype has more than one count but fewer than ten. The chain links TRBV5-1 to TRBJ2-1; D not certain. The CDR3 runs 12 residues. Germline V gene sequence: CDR1 SGHRS, CDR2 YFSETQ. Trimming removed 2 bases from V and 5 bases from J, with 5 bases in between. The CDR3 loop is CASSFLHNEQFF. The DNA for the CDR3 is TGCGCCAGCAGCTTCTTACACAATGAGCAGTTCTTC.

The rearrangement links TRBV11-2 to TRBJ1-5, with D perhaps matching TRBD1 (5 bases). Per germline, CDR1 SGHAT and CDR2 FQNNGV. The V gene lost 0 bases and the J gene lost 0 bases, with 9 bases spanning the gap. This CDR3 has 16 residues. DNA of the CDR3: TGTGCCAGCAGCTTAGAAGACAGACATAGCAATCAGCCCCAGCATTTT. This translates into CASSLEDRHSNQPQHF.

This chain links TRBV5-5 with TRBJ1-2, with 7 bases matching TRBD1. The CDR3 covers 13 residues. Trimming at V came to 5 bases and at J to 4 bases, leaving 5 bases not matched to a gene. From germline, CDR1 is SGHKS and CDR2 YYEKEE (reference sequence). The CDR3 region has the DNA TGTGCCAGCAGGACAGGGTTGATCTATGGCTACACCTTC. Translating it yields CASRTGLIYGYTF.

This clonotype was recorded a few times. The chain links TRBV4-1 to TRBJ2-2, with D perhaps TRBD2 (5 bases). There are 15 residues in the CDR3. V lost 1 base to trimming and J lost 8 bases, with 14 bases between them. CDR1 and CDR2 (germline): MGHRA, YSYEKL. The CDR3 loop is CASSQVRLAGGELFF. DNA for the CDR3: TGCGCCAGCAGCCAAGTACGTCTAGCCGGAGGGGAGCTGTTTTTT.

This sequence joins TRBV12-3 or TRBV12-4 and TRBJ2-1; TRBD2 agrees at 8 bases. V lost 6 bases to trimming and J lost 8 bases; unmatched junction nucleotides: 6. The CDR3 is 13 residues long. The CDR3 loop is CASRWTGGHEQFF. In DNA, the CDR3 is TGTGCCAGCAGGTGGACGGGGGGGCATGAGCAGTTCTTC.